The entry below gives a single T cell receptor (beta chain) sequence along with its context. CDR1 and CDR2 (germline): SGHKS, YYEKEE (reference sequence). This CDR3 contains 14 residues. This entry belongs to a study of T cells expressing NK-cell markers. Whole-study context: Of eight sequenced donors, seven were HCMV-seropositive and one HCMV-seronegative.

UMI-tagged 5'RACE template switching yielded the TCR beta cDNA. Reanalyzing the 5' RACE reads, TCRdb keeps one entry per CDR3 protein, without DNA. The table for this sample gives about 400,000 distinct CDR3 sequences. The receptor comes from a woman aged 45 to 65 in good health. The sample comprised blood T cells: a sorted CD56 or NKG2C T cell subset, CD4+ or CD8+ T cells, or bulk PBMC T cells (not recorded which). V is TRBV5-5 and J is TRBJ1-1; the TCRdb call, TRBD1, lacks DNA for checking. The CDR3: CASSRKQGDTEAFF.